The sequence of this T cell receptor beta chain was determined in a study of T cells in Graves' hyperthyroidism and ophthalmopathy. This clonotype was detected many times. Patients counted as stable if ophthalmopathy did not develop within 18 months. V was cut by 5 bases and J by 7 bases, with 9 bases left in between. This CDR3 has 12 residues. CDR1 LGHDT and CDR2 YNNKEL come from the germline V gene (reference sequence). RNA transcripts gave rise to amplified TCR beta CDR3 regions. The study used the HTBI primer set for a first-round RT-PCR of the TCR CDR3. TCRdb analysed the multiplex PCR reads with MiXCR anew, one entry per CDR3 protein. The sample lists about 540,000 distinct CDR3 sequences, roughly 46% seen once, with 7.5% to 8.5% in the top ten.

This chain uses TRBV3-1 with TRBJ1-5; D uncertain. The sequenced sample was peripheral blood or thyroid tissue (not recorded which). The sequence came from a woman in her late teens or twenties with Graves' hyperthyroidism. CDR3 region: CASSGLGQPQHF. CDR3 bases: TGTGCCAGCAGCGGACTGGGACAGCCCCAGCATTTT. Full variable domain (missing parts from reference TRBV3-1 and TRBJ1-5): DTAVSQTPKYLVTQMGNDKSIKCEQNLGHDTMYWYKQDSKKFLKIMFSYNNKELIINETVPNRFSPKSPDKAHLNLHINSLELGDSAVYFCASSGLGQPQHFGDGTRLSIL.